This T cell receptor beta chain originates from a study of blood T cell repertoires in COVID-19. Study summary: Acute and convalescent COVID-19 samples came from the United States, Italy and Spain. Sources were T cells, B-cell-depleted T cells, or PBMCs; the material itself was cDNA or gDNA.

Original methodology: Amplification from reference gene primers served as the basis for estimated nucleated cell counts. This table comes from immunoSEQ multiplex PCR, and its TCRdb copy is limited to in-frame clones, with some not included. For V, J and clone size, that table is used; D and trimming come from the DNA. The top ten hold over 2% of the sample, which has some 120,000 clones, 83% seen once. The CDR3 has 21 amino acids. The receptor was isolated from a man aged 30 to 39 with acute or convalescent COVID-19. Input material: peripheral blood. V is TRBV21-1 and J is TRBJ1-4. TRBV21-1 is a documented pseudogene. For the CDR3, the DNA is TGTGCCAGCAGCAAAACCTGGAGGCTGGGGATGGGAAATGACCTTAATGAAAAACTGTTTTTT. Its translation is CASSKTWRLGMGNDLNEKLFF.